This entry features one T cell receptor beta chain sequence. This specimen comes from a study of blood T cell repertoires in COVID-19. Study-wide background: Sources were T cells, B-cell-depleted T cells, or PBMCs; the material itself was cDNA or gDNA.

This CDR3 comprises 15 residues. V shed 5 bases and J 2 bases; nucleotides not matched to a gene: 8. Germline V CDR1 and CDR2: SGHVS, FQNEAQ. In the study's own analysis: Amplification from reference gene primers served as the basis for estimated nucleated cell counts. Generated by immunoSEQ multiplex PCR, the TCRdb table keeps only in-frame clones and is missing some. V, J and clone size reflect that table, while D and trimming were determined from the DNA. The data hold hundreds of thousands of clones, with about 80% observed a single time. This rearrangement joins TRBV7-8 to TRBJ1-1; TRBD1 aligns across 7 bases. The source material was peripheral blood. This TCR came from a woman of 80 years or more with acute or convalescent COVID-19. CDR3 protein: CASSSFGTVNTEAFF. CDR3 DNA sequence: TGTGCCAGCAGCAGTTTTGGGACAGTTAACACTGAAGCTTTCTTT.